The table lists the clone carrying this TCR beta chain with a few counts. Its antigen remains unknown. The data stem from a study of response to subunit inactivated influenza vaccine. TCRdb itself ran the RT-PCR reads through MiXCR, one entry per CDR3 protein. The sample carries a few hundred thousand distinct CDR3 sequences, 20% to 25% recorded once. V lost 6 bases, J lost 4 bases, and 7 bases lay in between. CDR3 length: 12 amino acids. CDR1 and CDR2 (germline): KGHSH, LQKENI. Regarding the study as a whole: Authors suggested seasonal influenza vaccinations each recruit few new T cells.

Sample: PBMCs from blood, taken less than 22 months after vaccination. This sequence joins TRBV18 and TRBJ1-5, with D hard to call. The TCR originated in a man aged 45-69 years who received an inactivated influenza vaccine. CDR3 DNA: TGTGCCAGCTCCACTGGAAATCAGCCCCAGCATTTT. This gives the protein CASSTGNQPQHF.